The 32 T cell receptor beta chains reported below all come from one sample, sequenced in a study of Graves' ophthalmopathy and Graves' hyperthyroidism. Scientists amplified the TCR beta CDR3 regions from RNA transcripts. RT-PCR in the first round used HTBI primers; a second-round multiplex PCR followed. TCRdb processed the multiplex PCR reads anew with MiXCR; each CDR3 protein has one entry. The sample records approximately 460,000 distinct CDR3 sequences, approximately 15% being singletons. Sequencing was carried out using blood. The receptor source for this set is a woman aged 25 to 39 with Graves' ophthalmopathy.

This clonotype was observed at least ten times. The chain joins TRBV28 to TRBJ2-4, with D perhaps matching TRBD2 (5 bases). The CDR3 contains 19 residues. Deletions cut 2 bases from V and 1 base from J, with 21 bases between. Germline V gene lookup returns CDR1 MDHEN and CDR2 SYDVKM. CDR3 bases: TGTGCCAGCAGTTTAGGGCCGGGCCTCAGAAGAGGGGCCAAAAACATTCAGTACTTC. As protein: CASSLGPGLRRGAKNIQYF.

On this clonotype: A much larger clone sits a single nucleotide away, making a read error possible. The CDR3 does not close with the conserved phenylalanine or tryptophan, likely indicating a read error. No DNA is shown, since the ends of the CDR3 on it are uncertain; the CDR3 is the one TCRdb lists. The CDR3 loop is CSAVTGTLLYL. The V gene is TRBV20-1, the J gene TRBJ1-3; the DNA was not compared with TRBD1, the D call given in the table. The CDR3 is 11 amino acids in total, end residues counted. Germline lookup yields CDR1 DFQATT and CDR2 SNEGSKA (reference sequence).

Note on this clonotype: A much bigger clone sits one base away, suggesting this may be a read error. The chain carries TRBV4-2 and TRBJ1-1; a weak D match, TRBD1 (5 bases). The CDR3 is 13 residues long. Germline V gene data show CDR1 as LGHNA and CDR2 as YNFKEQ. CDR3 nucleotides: TGTACCAGCTCACTCGGGGGAGCCGGTCGAGCTTTCTTT. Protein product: CTSSLGGAGRAFF.

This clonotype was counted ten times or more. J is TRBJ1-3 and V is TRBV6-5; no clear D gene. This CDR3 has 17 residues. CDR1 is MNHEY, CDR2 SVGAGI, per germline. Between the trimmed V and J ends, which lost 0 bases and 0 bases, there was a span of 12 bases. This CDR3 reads CASSYSIDPGSGNTIYF. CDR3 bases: TGTGCCAGCAGTTACTCGATCGACCCCGGCTCTGGAAACACCATATATTTT.

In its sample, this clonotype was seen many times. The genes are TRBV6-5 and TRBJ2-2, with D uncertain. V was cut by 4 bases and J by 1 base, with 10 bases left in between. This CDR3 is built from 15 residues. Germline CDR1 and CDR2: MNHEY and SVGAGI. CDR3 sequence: CASSSLGRNTGELFF. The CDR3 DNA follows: TGTGCCAGCAGTTCCTTGGGTAGGAACACCGGGGAGCTGTTTTTT.

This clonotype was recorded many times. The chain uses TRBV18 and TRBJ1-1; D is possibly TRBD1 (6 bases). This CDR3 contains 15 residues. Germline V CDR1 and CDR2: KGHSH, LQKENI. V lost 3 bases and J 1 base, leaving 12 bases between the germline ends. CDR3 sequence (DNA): TGTGCCAGCTCACCTATACAGGGCGGGAACACTGAAGCTTTCTTT. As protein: CASSPIQGGNTEAFF.

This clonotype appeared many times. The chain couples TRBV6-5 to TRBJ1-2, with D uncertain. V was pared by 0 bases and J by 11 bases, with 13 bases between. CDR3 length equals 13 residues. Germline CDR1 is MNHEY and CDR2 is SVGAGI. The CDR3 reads CASSYSRARTYTF. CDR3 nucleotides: TGTGCCAGCAGTTACTCGAGGGCCCGGACTTACACCTTC.

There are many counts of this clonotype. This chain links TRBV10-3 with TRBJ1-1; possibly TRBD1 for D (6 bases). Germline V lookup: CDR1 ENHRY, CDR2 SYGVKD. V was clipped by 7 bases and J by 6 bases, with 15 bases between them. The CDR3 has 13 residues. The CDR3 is CAINPTGQSEAFF. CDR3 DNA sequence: TGTGCCATCAACCCAACCGGACAGTCTGAAGCTTTCTTT.

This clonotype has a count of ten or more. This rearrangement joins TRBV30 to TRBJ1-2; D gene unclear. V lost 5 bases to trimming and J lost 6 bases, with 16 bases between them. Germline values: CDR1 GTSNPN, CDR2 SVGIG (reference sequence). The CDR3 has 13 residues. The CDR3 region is CAWGESGKNGYTF. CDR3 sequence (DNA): TGTGCCTGGGGAGAATCGGGAAAGAATGGCTACACCTTC.

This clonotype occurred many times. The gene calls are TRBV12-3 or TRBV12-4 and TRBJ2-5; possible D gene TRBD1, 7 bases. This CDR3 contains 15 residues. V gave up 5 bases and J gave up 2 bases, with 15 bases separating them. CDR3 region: CASSELTGRQETQYF. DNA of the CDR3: TGTGCCAGCAGTGAGCTGACAGGGAGGCAAGAGACCCAGTACTTC.

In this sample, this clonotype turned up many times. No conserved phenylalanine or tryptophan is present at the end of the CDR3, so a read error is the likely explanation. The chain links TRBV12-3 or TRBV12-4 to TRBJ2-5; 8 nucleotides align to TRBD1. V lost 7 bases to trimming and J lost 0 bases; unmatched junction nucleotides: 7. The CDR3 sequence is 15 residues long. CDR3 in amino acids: CASTMTGADQETQYS. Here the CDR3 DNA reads TGTGCCAGCACCATGACAGGGGCGGACCAAGAGACCCAGTACTCC.

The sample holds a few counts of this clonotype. In nucleotides, the CDR3 is TGCGCCAGCAGCTTGACAGGGGGATTCTACGAGCAGTACTTC. It specifies CASSLTGGFYEQYF. V gene TRBV5-1 combines with J gene TRBJ2-7; 8 bases are shared with TRBD1. Germline loops: CDR1 SGHRS, CDR2 YFSETQ. The CDR3 spans 14 residues. The trim removed 1 base at V and 3 bases at J, leaving 3 bases unmatched.

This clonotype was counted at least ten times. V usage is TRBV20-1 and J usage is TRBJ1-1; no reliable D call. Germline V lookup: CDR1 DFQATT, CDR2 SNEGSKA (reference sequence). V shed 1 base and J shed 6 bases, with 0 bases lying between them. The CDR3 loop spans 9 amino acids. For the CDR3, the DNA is TGCAGTGCTAGAGCTGAAGCTTTCTTT. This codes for CSARAEAFF.

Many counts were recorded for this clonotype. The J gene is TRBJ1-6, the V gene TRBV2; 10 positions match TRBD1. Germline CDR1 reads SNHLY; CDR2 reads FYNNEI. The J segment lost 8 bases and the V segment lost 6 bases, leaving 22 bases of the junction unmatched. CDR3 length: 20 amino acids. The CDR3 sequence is CASRPSPFSTGGWADSPLHF. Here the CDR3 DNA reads TGTGCCAGCAGACCGTCCCCATTCTCGACAGGGGGCTGGGCGGATTCACCCCTCCACTTT.

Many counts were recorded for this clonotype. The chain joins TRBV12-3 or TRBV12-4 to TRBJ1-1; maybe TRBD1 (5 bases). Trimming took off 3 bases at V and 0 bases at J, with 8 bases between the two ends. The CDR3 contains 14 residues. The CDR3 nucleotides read TGTGCCAGCAGTTTCCCAGGGATGAACACTGAAGCTTTCTTT. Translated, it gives CASSFPGMNTEAFF.

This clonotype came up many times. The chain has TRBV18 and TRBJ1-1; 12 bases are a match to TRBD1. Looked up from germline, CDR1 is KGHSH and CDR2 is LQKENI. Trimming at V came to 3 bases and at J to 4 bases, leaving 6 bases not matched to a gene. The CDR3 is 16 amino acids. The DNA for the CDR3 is TGTGCCAGCTCACCCCCGGGACAGGGGGCATTCACTGAAGCTTTCTTT. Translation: CASSPPGQGAFTEAFF.

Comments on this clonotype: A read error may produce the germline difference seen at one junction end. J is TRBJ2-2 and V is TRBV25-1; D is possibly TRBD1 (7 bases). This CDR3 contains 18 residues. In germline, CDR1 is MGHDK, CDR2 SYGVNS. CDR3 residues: CSSSGGPRQGGYAGELFF. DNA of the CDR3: TGTTCCAGCAGTGGGGGACCCCGCCAGGGGGGTTACGCCGGGGAGCTGTTTTTT. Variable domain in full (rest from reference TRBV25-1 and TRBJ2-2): EADIYQTPRYLVIGTGKKITLECSQTMGHDKMYWYQQDPGMELHLIHYSYGVNSTEKGDLSSESTVSRIRTEHFPLTLESARPSHTSQYLCSSSGGPRQGGYAGELFFGEGSRLTVL.

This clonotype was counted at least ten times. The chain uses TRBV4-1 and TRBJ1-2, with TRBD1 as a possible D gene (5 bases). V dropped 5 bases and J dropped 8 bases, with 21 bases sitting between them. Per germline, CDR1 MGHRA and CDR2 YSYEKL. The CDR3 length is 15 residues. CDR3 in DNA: TGCGCCAGCAGCACTCCTTCCGGGACCGTAGGGGGCTACACCTTC. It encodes CASSTPSGTVGGYTF.

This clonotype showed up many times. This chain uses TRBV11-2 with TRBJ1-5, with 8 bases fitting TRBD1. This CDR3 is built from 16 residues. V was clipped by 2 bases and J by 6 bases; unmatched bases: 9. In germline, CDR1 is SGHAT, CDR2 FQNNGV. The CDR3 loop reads CASSLLGQGALQPQHF. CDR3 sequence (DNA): TGTGCCAGCAGCTTACTGGGGCAGGGGGCTCTTCAGCCCCAGCATTTT.

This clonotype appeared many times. As DNA, the CDR3 is TGTGCCTGGAGTGGGTTTCAGGGGCCGCAGTACTTC. Translation: CAWSGFQGPQYF. The chain is built from TRBV30 and TRBJ2-7, with D tentatively TRBD1 (6 bases). The CDR3 spans 12 residues. The V gene lost 1 base and the J gene lost 9 bases, with 13 bases spanning the gap. From germline, CDR1 is GTSNPN and CDR2 SVGIG (reference sequence).

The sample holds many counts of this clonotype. The CDR3 loop is CASSLMASGEETQYF. The CDR3 DNA is TGTGCCAGCAGTTTGATGGCTAGCGGGGAAGAGACCCAGTACTTC. The V and J genes are TRBV12-3 or TRBV12-4 and TRBJ2-5; 9 positions match TRBD2. V lost 3 bases and J lost 3; bases outside the gene matches: 5. The CDR3 has 15 amino acids.

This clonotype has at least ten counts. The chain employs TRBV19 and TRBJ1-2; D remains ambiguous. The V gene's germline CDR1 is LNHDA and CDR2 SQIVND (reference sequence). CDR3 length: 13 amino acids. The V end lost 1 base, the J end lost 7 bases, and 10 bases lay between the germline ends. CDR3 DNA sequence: TGTGCCAGTAGTATAGTATGGGGAAGTGGCTACACCTTC. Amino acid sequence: CASSIVWGSGYTF.

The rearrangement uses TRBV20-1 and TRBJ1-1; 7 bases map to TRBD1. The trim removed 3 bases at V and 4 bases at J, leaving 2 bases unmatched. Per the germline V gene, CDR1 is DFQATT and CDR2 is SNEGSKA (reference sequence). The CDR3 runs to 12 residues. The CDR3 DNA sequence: TGCAGTGCTAGCGACAGGGTCACTGAAGCTTTCTTT. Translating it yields CSASDRVTEAFF.

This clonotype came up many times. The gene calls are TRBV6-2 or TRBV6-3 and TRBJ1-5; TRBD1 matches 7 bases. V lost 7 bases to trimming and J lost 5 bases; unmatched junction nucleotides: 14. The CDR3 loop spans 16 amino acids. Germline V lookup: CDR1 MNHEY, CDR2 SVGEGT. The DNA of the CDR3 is TGTGCCAGCACGTACAGGGGATGGGTTCCCGATCAGCCCCAGCATTTT. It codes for CASTYRGWVPDQPQHF.

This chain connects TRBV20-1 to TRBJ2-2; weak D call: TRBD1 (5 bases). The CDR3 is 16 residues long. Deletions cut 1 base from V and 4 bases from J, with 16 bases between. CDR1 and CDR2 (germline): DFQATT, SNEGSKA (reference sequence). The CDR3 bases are TGCAGTGCTAGAGCGGAAGGTCGACAGATCACCGGGGAGCTGTTTTTT. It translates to CSARAEGRQITGELFF.

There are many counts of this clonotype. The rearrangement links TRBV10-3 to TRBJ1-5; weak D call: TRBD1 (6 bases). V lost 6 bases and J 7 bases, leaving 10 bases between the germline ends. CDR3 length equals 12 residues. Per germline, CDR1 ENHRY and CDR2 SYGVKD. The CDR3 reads CAISDGQQPQHF. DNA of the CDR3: TGTGCCATCAGCGATGGACAGCAGCCCCAGCATTTT.

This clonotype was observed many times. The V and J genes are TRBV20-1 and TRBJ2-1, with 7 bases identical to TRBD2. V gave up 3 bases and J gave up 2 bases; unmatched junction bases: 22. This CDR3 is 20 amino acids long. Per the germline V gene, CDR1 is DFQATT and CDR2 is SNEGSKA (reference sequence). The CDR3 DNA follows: TGCAGTGCTAGGTCGAGGTTAGGCCGCGAAGGGCTAGCGGCCTACAATGAGCAGTTCTTC. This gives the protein CSARSRLGREGLAAYNEQFF.

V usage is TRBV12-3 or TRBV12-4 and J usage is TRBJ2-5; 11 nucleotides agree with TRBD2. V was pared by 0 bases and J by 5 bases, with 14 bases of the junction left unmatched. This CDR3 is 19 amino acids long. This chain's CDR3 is CASSLAPEWASGGLETQYF. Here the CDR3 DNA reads TGTGCCAGCAGTTTAGCTCCCGAGTGGGCTAGCGGGGGGCTGGAGACCCAGTACTTC.

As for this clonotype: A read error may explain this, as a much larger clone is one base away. The CDR3 region has the DNA TGTGCCAGCAGCTTCGGAGCGGGAGTCAACACTGAAGTTTTCTTT. Residues: CASSFGAGVNTEVFF. The rearrangement joins TRBV7-9 to TRBJ1-1; no clear D gene. The CDR3 has 15 amino acids. CDR1 SEHNR and CDR2 FQNEAQ come from the germline V gene (reference sequence).

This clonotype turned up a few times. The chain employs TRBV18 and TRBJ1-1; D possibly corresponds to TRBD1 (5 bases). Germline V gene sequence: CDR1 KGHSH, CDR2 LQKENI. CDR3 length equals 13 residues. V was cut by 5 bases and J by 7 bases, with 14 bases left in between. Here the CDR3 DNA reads TGTGCCAGCTCAGCTCACCGGGACGGTGAAGCTTTCTTT. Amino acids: CASSAHRDGEAFF.

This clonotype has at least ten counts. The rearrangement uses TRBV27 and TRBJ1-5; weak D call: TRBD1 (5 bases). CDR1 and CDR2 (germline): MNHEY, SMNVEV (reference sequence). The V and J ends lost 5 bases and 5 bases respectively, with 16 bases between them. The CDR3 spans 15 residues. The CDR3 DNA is TGTGCCAGCAGTCCGTTGGGCAGGGCGGATCAGCCCCAGCATTTT. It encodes CASSPLGRADQPQHF.

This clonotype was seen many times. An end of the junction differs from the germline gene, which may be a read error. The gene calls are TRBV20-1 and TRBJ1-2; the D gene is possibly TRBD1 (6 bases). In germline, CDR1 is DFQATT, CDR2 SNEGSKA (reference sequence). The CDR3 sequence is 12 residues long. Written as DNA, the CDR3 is TGCAGTGCTAGAAAGGAGTGGTGGGGACACTTCTTC. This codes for CSARKEWWGHFF.